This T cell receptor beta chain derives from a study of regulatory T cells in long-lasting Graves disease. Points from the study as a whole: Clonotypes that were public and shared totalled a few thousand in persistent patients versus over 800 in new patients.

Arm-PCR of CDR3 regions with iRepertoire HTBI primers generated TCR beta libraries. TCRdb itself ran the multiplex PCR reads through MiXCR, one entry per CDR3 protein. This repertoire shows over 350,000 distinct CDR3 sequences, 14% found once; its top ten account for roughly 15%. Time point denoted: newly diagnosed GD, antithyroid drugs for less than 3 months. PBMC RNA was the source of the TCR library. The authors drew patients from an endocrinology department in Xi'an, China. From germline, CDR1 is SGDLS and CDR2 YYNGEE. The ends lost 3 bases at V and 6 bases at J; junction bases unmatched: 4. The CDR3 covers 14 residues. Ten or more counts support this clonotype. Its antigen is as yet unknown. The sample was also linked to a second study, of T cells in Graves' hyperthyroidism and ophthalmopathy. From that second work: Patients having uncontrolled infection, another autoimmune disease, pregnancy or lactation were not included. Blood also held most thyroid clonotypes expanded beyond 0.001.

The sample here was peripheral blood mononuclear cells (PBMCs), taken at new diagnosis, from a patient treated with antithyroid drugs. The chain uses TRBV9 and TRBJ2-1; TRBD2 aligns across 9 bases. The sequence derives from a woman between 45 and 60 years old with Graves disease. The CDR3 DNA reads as TGTGCCAGCAGCGCGACTAGCGGAGCCAATGAGCAGTTCTTC. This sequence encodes CASSATSGANEQFF.